This T cell receptor (beta chain) was identified during a study of OX40 agonist ivuxolimab in advanced cancers. Whole-study context: Cancers in dose escalation were hepatocellular, melanoma, renal cell and head and neck. Overall study results and limits: Some of the lowest clonal expansion was seen in partial responders at 0.1-3.0 mg/kg.

Method: immunoSEQ multiplex PCR; TCRdb's copy keeps in-frame clones and lacks some. The data contain 60,000 to 85,000 clones, roughly 80% of them singletons. Germline CDR1 and CDR2: SEHNR and FQNEAQ (reference sequence). The ends lost 7 bases at V and 0 bases at J; junction bases unmatched: 2. This CDR3 is 13 amino acids long. Regarding this clone: The antigen is not known.

The chain uses TRBV7-9 and TRBJ1-1; 7 bases align to TRBD1. The sample consisted of CD4+ or CD8+ T cells sorted from blood, taken in a trial of the OX40 agonist ivuxolimab. The sequence was obtained from an adult with an advanced solid tumor such as melanoma, head and neck, liver or kidney cancer. In DNA form, the CDR3 reads TGTGCCAGCACGGGACAGATGAACACTGAAGCTTTCTTT. It encodes CASTGQMNTEAFF.